The next 25 T cell receptor beta chains were all read from a single sample in a study of blood T cell repertoires in COVID-19. TCRdb keeps only in-frame clones here, not all; method: immunoSEQ multiplex PCR. Of about 220,000 clones listed, approximately 92% are singletons. Sequencing was performed on PBMCs or T cells enriched from blood (not recorded which). All receptors derive from a woman aged 18-30 years in a cohort exposed to, infected with or recovered from COVID-19 (not recorded which).

This clone was picked up one time. The CDR3 sequence: CASSLWADNQPQHF. CDR3 in DNA: TGTGCCAGCAGCTTATGGGCAGATAATCAGCCCCAGCATTTT. The chain is built from TRBV7-8 and TRBJ1-5; D unresolved. The germline V and J ends were trimmed by 2 bases and 4 bases, with 9 bases remaining between them. The CDR3 is made up of 14 amino acids. From germline, CDR1 is SGHVS and CDR2 FQNEAQ.

The chain combines TRBV18 with TRBJ2-7; a weak D match, TRBD1 (6 bases). Germline-derived CDR1 and CDR2 are KGHSH and LQKENI. Trimming shortened V by 3 bases and J by 2 bases, and 11 bases separated the two germline ends. The CDR3 length is 14 residues. CDR3 sequence reads: CASSPGQSTYEQYF. Written as DNA, the CDR3 is TGTGCCAGCTCACCTGGACAGAGTACCTACGAGCAGTACTTC.

The chain combines TRBV5-6 with TRBJ1-2; 10 nucleotides line up with TRBD1. The germline V gene has CDR1 SGHDT and CDR2 YYEEEE. V gave up 0 bases and J gave up 3 bases; unmatched junction bases: 11. CDR3 length equals 18 residues. CDR3: CASSLGLVGTGDYYGYTF. As DNA, the CDR3 is TGTGCCAGCAGCTTGGGGTTGGTAGGGACAGGGGATTACTATGGCTACACCTTC.

J is TRBJ2-3 and V is TRBV6-5; D possibly corresponds to TRBD1 (6 bases). V shed 0 bases and J shed 3 bases, with 10 bases lying between them. CDR1 MNHEY and CDR2 SVGAGI come from the germline V gene. The CDR3 loop spans 15 amino acids. CDR3 residues: CASSYSAGDTDTQYF. The CDR3 bases are TGTGCCAGCAGTTACTCGGCAGGGGATACAGATACGCAGTATTTT.

The chain employs TRBV11-2 and TRBJ1-5; D might be TRBD1 (6 bases). The germline V gene encodes CDR1 SGHAT and CDR2 FQNNGV. The CDR3 totals 15 residues. V was trimmed by 4 bases and J by 0 bases, leaving 10 bases between them. The DNA for the CDR3 is TGTGCCAGCAGCTACAGGGAATATAGCAATCAGCCCCAGCATTTT. Amino acid sequence: CASSYREYSNQPQHF. The complete variable domain, with remaining parts taken from reference TRBV11-2 and TRBJ1-5, reads EAGVAQSPRYKIIEKRQSVAFWCNPISGHATLYWYQQILGQGPKLLIQFQNNGVVDDSQLPKDRFSAERLKGVDSTLKIQPAKLEDSAVYLCASSYREYSNQPQHFGDGTRLSIL.

The chain combines TRBV5-1 with TRBJ2-3, with D perhaps TRBD2 (6 bases). Per germline, CDR1 SGHRS and CDR2 YFSETQ. V was trimmed by 3 bases and J by 2 bases, leaving 13 bases between them. CDR3 length: 15 residues. CDR3 bases: TGCGCCAGCAGCTCGGGGGTCGGGTTCACAGATACGCAGTATTTT. Residues: CASSSGVGFTDTQYF.

This clone appeared a single time. The chain couples TRBV10-3 to TRBJ1-2; D not resolved. The V end was cut by 4 bases, the J end by 5 bases, with 17 bases between. CDR3 size: 15 residues. Germline values: CDR1 ENHRY, CDR2 SYGVKD. In nucleotides, the CDR3 is TGTGCCATCAGTGGACCCCGAAACCAGGCATATGGCTACACCTTC. Protein product: CAISGPRNQAYGYTF.

This chain links TRBV5-4 with TRBJ1-5; 10 bases are a match to TRBD1. In germline, CDR1 is SGHNT, CDR2 YYREEE (reference sequence). CDR3 size: 16 residues. Losses at the gene ends were 2 bases for V and 1 base for J; bases not matched to a gene: 3. The CDR3 region is CASSFWTGGSNQPQHF. The CDR3 DNA sequence: TGTGCCAGCAGCTTTTGGACAGGGGGAAGCAATCAGCCCCAGCATTTT.

The gene calls are TRBV2 and TRBJ1-1, with TRBD1 identical over 7 bases. The V segment lost 2 bases and the J segment 3 bases; nucleotides outside the gene matches: 3. This CDR3 region has 14 residues. Germline lookup yields CDR1 SNHLY and CDR2 FYNNEI. The DNA for the CDR3 is TGTGCCAGCAGTGAACAGGGGGTGGACACTGAAGCTTTCTTT. This translates into CASSEQGVDTEAFF.

The genes are TRBV2 and TRBJ1-2; D gene unclear. Germline assignment: CDR1 SNHLY and CDR2 FYNNEI. CDR3 length: 13 amino acids. Trimming shortened V by 6 bases and J by 8 bases, and 16 bases separated the two germline ends. CDR3 residues: CASSAEEFVGYTF. CDR3 nucleotides: TGTGCCAGCAGCGCGGAAGAGTTTGTGGGCTACACCTTC.

The rearrangement joins TRBV11-2 to TRBJ1-2; a weak D match, TRBD1 (6 bases). The germline gives CDR1 SGHAT, CDR2 FQNNGV. This CDR3 is 14 amino acids long. The germline V and J ends were trimmed by 5 bases and 5 bases, with 15 bases remaining between them. Here the CDR3 reads CASSQGPGQYGYTF. CDR3 DNA sequence: TGTGCCAGCAGCCAGGGACCCGGACAGTATGGCTACACCTTC.

There are many counts of this clone. This chain connects TRBV6-5 to TRBJ1-3, with a possible D match to TRBD1 (6 bases). Germline assignment: CDR1 MNHEY and CDR2 SVGAGI. V lost 6 bases and J lost 7, with 13 bases in between. The CDR3 length is 13 residues. CDR3 bases: TGTGCCAGCAGGATAGGACAGACGAACACCATATATTTT. Translating it yields CASRIGQTNTIYF.

This chain links TRBV14 with TRBJ1-1; D possibly corresponds to TRBD1 (5 bases). V was clipped by 0 bases and J by 6 bases, with 14 bases between them. CDR3 length: 15 residues. CDR1 and CDR2 from the germline V gene are SGHDN and FVKESK. This CDR3 reads CASSQEPWGGAEAFF. As DNA, the CDR3 is TGTGCCAGCAGCCAAGAGCCATGGGGGGGAGCTGAAGCTTTCTTT.

This sequence joins TRBV6-5 and TRBJ1-1, with TRBD1 matching over 8 bases. With 4 bases clipped from V and 3 bases from J, the junction kept 10 bases outside the gene matches. The CDR3 runs 16 residues. Germline CDR1 and CDR2: MNHEY and SVGAGI. CDR3 nucleotide sequence: TGTGCCAGCAGTTCGGACAGGGTAGGGTGGGACACTGAAGCTTTCTTT. This encodes CASSSDRVGWDTEAFF.

The CDR3 bases are TGTGCCTGGACGCGACTAGCAGATACGCAGTATTTT. Residues: CAWTRLADTQYF. V is TRBV30 and J is TRBJ2-3; a possible D gene is TRBD2 (6 bases). CDR1 and CDR2 from the germline V gene are GTSNPN and SVGIG (reference sequence). The CDR3 totals 12 residues. The V end lost 4 bases, the J end lost 4 bases, and 9 bases lay between the germline ends.

The chain has TRBV6-1 and TRBJ1-1; the D is unclear. The V end was cut by 3 bases, the J end by 1 base, with 6 bases between. Per germline, CDR1 MNHNS and CDR2 SASEGT. The CDR3 covers 13 residues. The CDR3 coding sequence is TGTGCCAGCAGTGACAGAAGGAACACTGAAGCTTTCTTT. This sequence encodes CASSDRRNTEAFF.

The J gene is TRBJ2-5, the V gene TRBV5-1; 9 positions agree with TRBD1. V trimming: 4 bases; J trimming: 0 bases; junction bases outside the gene matches: 10. Germline assignment: CDR1 SGHRS and CDR2 YFSETQ. The CDR3 totals 17 residues. CDR3 residues: CASSPTGGMVYQETQYF. For the CDR3, the DNA is TGCGCCAGCAGCCCGACAGGGGGGATGGTATACCAAGAGACCCAGTACTTC.

V and J are TRBV6-5 and TRBJ2-7; TRBD2 might be the D (5 bases). CDR1 MNHEY and CDR2 SVGAGI come from the germline V gene. The CDR3 is made up of 13 amino acids. V gave up 6 bases and J gave up 4 bases, with 13 bases separating them. CDR3 sequence (DNA): TGTGCCAGCAGCGAGGGTCTAATTTACGAGCAGTACTTC. It codes for CASSEGLIYEQYF.

V is TRBV20-1 and J is TRBJ2-3; 15 positions match TRBD2. With V trimmed by 3 bases and J by 2 bases, 6 bases remained unmatched. This CDR3 has 17 residues. CDR1 and CDR2 (germline): DFQATT, SNEGSKA (reference sequence). The CDR3 region is CSASTGLAGGPTDTQYF. The CDR3 region has the DNA TGCAGTGCTAGTACGGGACTAGCGGGGGGACCCACAGATACGCAGTATTTT.

The chain recombines TRBV3-1 (or the pseudogene TRBV3-2) with TRBJ2-7; D unclear. V lost 2 bases, J lost 0 bases, and 5 bases lay in between. The germline CDR1 and CDR2 sequences are LGHDT and YNNKEL (reference sequence). The CDR3 spans 13 residues. The CDR3 here is CASSQHSSYEQYF. The CDR3 DNA sequence: TGTGCCAGCAGCCAACACTCCTCCTACGAGCAGTACTTC.

V usage is TRBV7-3 and J usage is TRBJ1-1, with D tentatively TRBD1 (6 bases). The CDR3 sequence is 14 residues long. In germline, CDR1 is SGHTA, CDR2 FQGTGA. V dropped 5 bases and J dropped 4 bases, with 14 bases sitting between them. CDR3 sequence: CASSAQGTATEAFF. CDR3 DNA: TGTGCCAGCAGCGCGCAGGGGACGGCCACTGAAGCTTTCTTT.

This rearrangement joins TRBV28 to TRBJ1-2; 8 bases map to TRBD1. The germline CDR1 and CDR2 sequences are MDHEN and SYDVKM. The CDR3 has 14 amino acids. V was clipped by 8 bases and J by 8 bases; unmatched bases: 13. The CDR3 spells CASVPGQGANGYTF. CDR3 sequence (DNA): TGTGCCAGCGTCCCCGGGCAGGGGGCTAACGGCTACACCTTC.

The table lists this clone with a count of one. The J gene is TRBJ1-5, the V gene TRBV7-2, with no clear D. The V and J ends lost 5 bases and 6 bases respectively, with 17 bases between them. The CDR3 runs to 15 residues. CDR1 is SGHTA, CDR2 FQGNSA, per germline. CDR3 in DNA: TGTGCCAGCAGCCCCGTCGGCGGAGGGAGTCAGCCCCAGCATTTT. Translating gives CASSPVGGGSQPQHF.

The V gene is TRBV3-1 (or the pseudogene TRBV3-2), the J gene TRBJ2-7; 7 bases align to TRBD1. From germline, CDR1 is LGHDT and CDR2 YNNKEL (reference sequence). The CDR3 runs 15 residues. Losses at the gene ends were 0 bases for V and 5 bases for J; bases not matched to a gene: 7. CDR3 coding DNA: TGTGCCAGCAGCCAAGACCGGGACAGCTACAACGAGCAGTACTTC. Encoded protein: CASSQDRDSYNEQYF.

J is TRBJ2-5 and V is TRBV5-1; 7 positions match TRBD1. CDR1 is SGHRS, CDR2 YFSETQ, per germline. Unmatched junction bases numbered 6, after V lost 4 bases and J lost 3 bases. The CDR3 extends over 14 amino acids. For the CDR3, the DNA is TGCGCCAGCAGCCCTCTCGGGACAGAAGAGACCCAGTACTTC. It encodes CASSPLGTEETQYF.